The T cell receptor (beta chain) described here comes from a study of blood T cell repertoires in COVID-19. Looking at the study overall: PBMCs, B-cell-depleted T cells, or T cells were the source of the cDNA or gDNA that made up the material.

In the study's own analysis: Amplification of reference gene primers provided the estimated nucleated cell counts. Libraries were prepared by immunoSEQ multiplex PCR; TCRdb keeps only in-frame clonotypes and omits some of them. That table furnishes V, J and clone size, whereas the DNA furnished D and trimming. The sample contains some 30,000 clones, around 80% of which appear only once. With 8 bases removed from V and 0 bases from J, the gap between germline ends came to 12 bases. The CDR3 is made up of 14 amino acids. Germline CDR1 reads MNHEY; CDR2 reads SVGAGI. Sequenced input: peripheral blood. The clonotype comes from a human donor in a cohort sampled during active COVID-19. V is TRBV6-5 and J is TRBJ2-3; a weak D match, TRBD2 (6 bases). The CDR3 DNA is TGTGCCAGCCTCTTGGCGGGAAGCACAGATACGCAGTATTTT. This codes for CASLLAGSTDTQYF.